This T cell receptor beta chain is drawn from a study of T cell responses to AZD1222 COVID-19 vaccine. Study-wide background: Pooled together were second doses at about 4 or about 12 weeks.

Study results and limitations: Donors were chiefly white British, with a greater number of females, and clonal diversity was perhaps underestimated. Only six AZD1222 recipients tested seropositive at baseline. Once two AZD1222 doses were given, Spike-specific TCR breadth and depth went up.

About this clone itself: The antigen is not known.

Only in-frame clones appear in the TCRdb table, and some are missing; sequencing was by immunoSEQ multiplex PCR. The sample consists of about 140,000 clones, roughly 90% of them appearing once. The V end was cut by 5 bases, the J end by 3 bases, with 7 bases between. Germline CDR1 is SGHTA and CDR2 is FQGNSA. There are 13 residues in the CDR3. The input for sequencing was peripheral blood, taken on day 0 of AZD1222 vaccination. The source is an adult in good health. The rearrangement joins TRBV7-2 to TRBJ2-2; no definite D call. CDR3 sequence reads: CASSVGYTGELFF. For the CDR3, the DNA is TGTGCCAGCAGCGTGGGGTACACCGGGGAGCTGTTTTTT.